The 14 T cell receptor beta chains below come from one sample, sequenced in a study of blood T cell repertoires in COVID-19. Only in-frame clones appear in the TCRdb table, and some are missing; sequencing was by immunoSEQ multiplex PCR. The sample contains hundreds of thousands of clones, less than 90% of which appear only once. Sequencing input: peripheral blood. These receptors were collected from a woman in her forties or fifties with acute or convalescent COVID-19.

The gene calls are TRBV11-2 and TRBJ1-3; D is ambiguous. Germline V CDR1 and CDR2: SGHAT, FQNNGV. V was shortened by 1 base and J by 2 bases, with 9 bases between the two germline ends. The CDR3 is 15 amino acids. The CDR3 region has the DNA TGTGCCAGCAGCTTAGCGGGTTGGACTGGAAACACCATATATTTT. Protein: CASSLAGWTGNTIYF.

The genes are TRBV27 and TRBJ2-2; the match to TRBD2 covers 8 bases. The CDR3 spans 15 residues. The germline V gene encodes CDR1 MNHEY and CDR2 SMNVEV (reference sequence). V gave up 2 bases and J gave up 6 bases; unmatched junction bases: 5. CDR3 bases: TGTGCCAGCAGTTTAGATAGCGGGAAGTCCGGGGAGCTGTTTTTT. This gives the protein CASSLDSGKSGELFF.

This clone was detected only a few times. The rearrangement links TRBV10-1 to TRBJ2-3, with TRBD2 matching over 9 bases. Germline V gene lookup returns CDR1 WNHNN and CDR2 SYGVQD (reference sequence). This CDR3 spans 19 amino acids. Germline trimming cut 6 bases from V and 2 bases from J; bases unmatched to any gene: 18. The CDR3 protein is CASSPGYGAPGLATDTQYF. The CDR3 coding sequence is TGCGCCAGCAGCCCGGGGTACGGGGCTCCGGGACTAGCCACAGATACGCAGTATTTT.

This chain connects TRBV12-5 to TRBJ1-6; 10 bases fit TRBD1. The CDR3 has 15 amino acids. Looked up from germline, CDR1 is LGHNT and CDR2 is FRNRAP. Trimming cost V 4 bases and J 7 bases; bases outside gene matches: 4. The CDR3 protein is CASGSGGQGNSPLHF. DNA of the CDR3: TGTGCTAGTGGTTCGGGGGGACAGGGGAATTCACCCCTCCACTTT.

The chain joins TRBV19 to TRBJ2-1; 8 bases fit TRBD2. With V trimmed by 5 bases and J by 2 bases, 8 bases remained unmatched. The CDR3 sequence is 16 residues long. The germline V gene encodes CDR1 LNHDA and CDR2 SQIVND (reference sequence). DNA of the CDR3: TGTGCCAGTAGTCTCCGGGGGGGATCTGCCTACAATGAGCAGTTCTTC. This encodes CASSLRGGSAYNEQFF.

The rearrangement uses TRBV5-4 and TRBJ1-2, with 8 bases fitting TRBD1. The CDR3 runs to 14 residues. Germline CDR1 reads SGHNT; CDR2 reads YYREEE (reference sequence). Trimming took 2 bases from V and 1 from J; bases not matched to a gene: 1. The CDR3 loop reads CASSFGQGNYGYTF. The CDR3, as DNA: TGTGCCAGCAGCTTTGGACAGGGTAACTATGGCTACACCTTC.

The chain links TRBV5-4 to TRBJ2-1, with 8 bases lining up with TRBD2. CDR1 is SGHNT, CDR2 YYREEE, per germline (reference sequence). J was trimmed by 9 bases and V by 7 bases; bases with no gene match: 12. There are 14 residues in the CDR3. The CDR3 DNA follows: TGTGCCAGCCCTTCTGTAAGCGGGGGAGGTGAGCAGTTCTTC. Its protein is CASPSVSGGGEQFF.

The V and J genes are TRBV7-8 and TRBJ1-2; 11 bases match TRBD1. Trimming took 8 bases from V and 8 from J; bases not matched to a gene: 7. Looked up from germline, CDR1 is SGHVS and CDR2 is FQNEAQ. This CDR3 region has 13 residues. The CDR3 loop is CASGDRGNGGYTF. The CDR3, as DNA: TGTGCCAGCGGGGACAGGGGGAATGGGGGCTACACCTTC.

The V gene is TRBV11-2, the J gene TRBJ1-2; D is perhaps TRBD1 (6 bases). Germline CDR1 is SGHAT and CDR2 is FQNNGV. CDR3 length: 14 amino acids. The V end was cut by 5 bases, the J end by 7 bases, with 17 bases between. The CDR3 sequence: CASSADSDYAGYTF. The CDR3 DNA sequence: TGTGCCAGCAGCGCGGACAGCGATTATGCTGGCTACACCTTC. Combining the CDR3 with reference TRBV11-2 and TRBJ1-2 gives the whole variable domain EAGVAQSPRYKIIEKRQSVAFWCNPISGHATLYWYQQILGQGPKLLIQFQNNGVVDDSQLPKDRFSAERLKGVDSTLKIQPAKLEDSAVYLCASSADSDYAGYTFGSGTRLTVV.

The rearrangement links TRBV19 to TRBJ2-2; perhaps TRBD2 as D (6 bases). V dropped 6 bases and J dropped 0 bases, with 11 bases sitting between them. Germline values: CDR1 LNHDA, CDR2 SQIVND (reference sequence). This CDR3 spans 15 amino acids. CDR3 residues: CASSSGSPNTGELFF. As DNA, the CDR3 is TGTGCCAGTAGCTCCGGGAGCCCGAACACCGGGGAGCTGTTTTTT. The full variable domain, in which reference TRBV19 and TRBJ2-2 provide the parts outside the CDR3, is DGGITQSPKYLFRKEGQNVTLSCEQNLNHDAMYWYRQDPGQGLRLIYYSQIVNDFQKGDIAEGYSVSREKKESFPLTVTSAQKNPTAFYLCASSSGSPNTGELFFGEGSRLTVL.

The chain links TRBV6-2 or TRBV6-3 to TRBJ1-3; D possibly corresponds to TRBD1 (6 bases). Germline V gene sequence: CDR1 MNHEY, CDR2 SVGEGT. Between the trimmed V and J ends, which lost 2 bases and 0 bases, there was a span of 20 bases. This CDR3 spans 19 amino acids. DNA for the CDR3: TGTGCCAGCAGTTACACTCTCAACAGGGTCTACTTCTCTGGAAACACCATATATTTT. This encodes CASSYTLNRVYFSGNTIYF.

The genes are TRBV6-2 or TRBV6-3 and TRBJ2-1, with 16 bases aligning to TRBD2. The CDR3 sequence is 17 residues long. V dropped 2 bases and J dropped 8; count of bases not matched to a gene: 6. Germline values: CDR1 MNHEY, CDR2 SVGEGT. The CDR3 region has the DNA TGTGCCAGCAGTTACGCGGGACTAGCGGGGGGGCGAGATGAGCAGTTCTTC. Translating gives CASSYAGLAGGRDEQFF.

J is TRBJ2-1 and V is TRBV7-3, with D perhaps matching TRBD1 (5 bases). V lost 4 bases to trimming and J lost 4 bases, with 11 bases between them. CDR1 is SGHTA, CDR2 FQGTGA, per germline. This CDR3 is 14 amino acids long. This chain's CDR3 is CASSSTGRYNEQFF. In nucleotides, the CDR3 is TGTGCCAGCAGCTCCACAGGTAGATACAATGAGCAGTTCTTC.

J is TRBJ2-1 and V is TRBV9; D is ambiguous. The CDR3 is made up of 13 amino acids. With 0 bases removed from V and 9 bases from J, the gap between germline ends came to 10 bases. CDR1 and CDR2 (germline): SGDLS, YYNGEE. The CDR3 DNA reads TGTGCCAGCAGCGTAGCCGAAGCGAGTGAGCAGTTCTTC. Encoded protein: CASSVAEASEQFF.